The sequence of this T cell receptor beta chain was determined in a study of patients and donors after allogeneic stem cell transplantation. Germline-derived CDR1 and CDR2 are MNHNY and SVGAGI (reference sequence). Trimming stripped 6 bases from V and 4 bases from J, with 13 bases between. The CDR3 has 13 residues. TCRdb itself ran the RT-PCR reads through MiXCR, one entry per CDR3 protein. The sample consists of 900,000 to 1,000,000 distinct CDR3 sequences, about 20% of them appearing once. The sequence was obtained from a human donor who was either an allogeneic HSCT recipient or a stem cell or donor lymphocyte infusion donor (not recorded which). It is not recorded whose cells these are; they may come from a transplant donor. The sample comprised blood, either unsorted or a sorted T cell fraction (not recorded which). The chain carries TRBV6-6 and TRBJ2-7; D is unresolved. CDR3 DNA sequence: TGTGCCAGCAGCCAAGTACAGAATTACGAGCAGTACTTC. Translation gives CASSQVQNYEQYF.